The rows below give T cell receptor beta chains drawn from one sample of a study of CD8 T cells in ankylosing spondylitis. TCRdb ran MiXCR on the 5' RACE reads and lists one entry per CDR3 protein. Of fewer than 200,000 distinct CDR3 sequences listed, 18% are singletons. The source material was blood, either unsorted or a sorted T cell fraction (not recorded which). Receptor source: a male donor between 10 and 30 years old with ankylosing spondylitis or in good health (not recorded which). CDR3s include the opening cysteine and the closing phenylalanine or tryptophan. Fields, in order: J gene, clone size, D gene, V gene, CDR3 DNA, CDR3 protein. D genes are given only for firm matches. Expanded clones are given a class, and other clones once, few, many or no size at all.

J: TRBJ2-3
size: -
D: TRBD2
V: TRBV2
DNA: TGTGCCAGCAAGGGCGGGAGCGGCACAGATACGCAGTATTTT
CDR3: CASKGGSGTDTQYF

J: TRBJ2-2
size: many
D: TRBD2
V: TRBV29-1
DNA: TGCAGCGTTGGAATAAGCCTAGCGGGTATCGCGAACACCGGGGAGCTGTTTTTT
CDR3: CSVGISLAGIANTGELFF

J: TRBJ1-1
size: many
D: -
V: TRBV3-1
DNA: TGTGCCAGCAGCCAACTGGCCATGAACACTGAAGCTTTCTTT
CDR3: CASSQLAMNTEAFF

J: TRBJ2-1
size: many
D: TRBD2
V: TRBV6-2/TRBV6-3
DNA: TGTGCCAGCAGGACGACTAGCGGGAGAAGGAATGAGCAGTTCTTC
CDR3: CASRTTSGRRNEQFF

J: TRBJ2-3
size: many
D: -
V: TRBV12-3/TRBV12-4
DNA: TGTGCCAGCAGCCGTGTCACAGATACGCAGTATTTT
CDR3: CASSRVTDTQYF

J: TRBJ2-2
size: many
D: -
V: TRBV28
DNA: TGTGCCAGCTCGAAGTACACCGGGGAGCTGTTTTTT
CDR3: CASSKYTGELFF

J: TRBJ2-7
size: many
D: -
V: TRBV29-1
DNA: TGCAGCGTTGGGGCCTCGGTCGGGCCCCGTGACTTC
CDR3: CSVGASVGPRDF

J: TRBJ2-2
size: many
D: -
V: TRBV4-2
DNA: TGTGCCAGCAGCCAAAAAGTTCCCGGGGAGCTGTTTTTT
CDR3: CASSQKVPGELFF

J: TRBJ2-1
size: few
D: -
V: TRBV20-1
DNA: TGCAGTGCTAGAGAGTCGGGTGAGCAGTTCTTC
CDR3: CSARESGEQFF

J: TRBJ2-4
size: many
D: -
V: TRBV27
DNA: TGTGCCAGCAGTTTAGGGGGAGGGGGTTACATTCAGTACTTC
CDR3: CASSLGGGGYIQYF

J: TRBJ2-5
size: -
D: -
V: TRBV5-4
DNA: TGTGCCAGCAGCCCCCGCACTGGGGGCGAAACCCAGTACTTC
CDR3: CASSPRTGGETQYF

J: TRBJ1-1
size: many
D: -
V: TRBV6-1
DNA: TGTGCCAGCAGCCAAGGGTTCACTGAAGCTTTCTTT
CDR3: CASSQGFTEAFF

J: TRBJ2-3
size: many
D: -
V: TRBV29-1
DNA: TGCAGCGTTGAAGGTTTTTTAGCGCGGCCCCGGGCAGATACGCAGTATTTT
CDR3: CSVEGFLARPRADTQYF

J: TRBJ2-2
size: -
D: -
V: TRBV11-2
DNA: TGTGCCAGCGCGGGGGCGGAGGCCCAGGGCGGGGAGCTGTTTTTT
CDR3: CASAGAEAQGGELFF

J: TRBJ2-2
size: -
D: TRBD1
V: TRBV5-5
DNA: TGTGCCAGCAGCGGTCGACAGGGTATGGTGAGGACCGGGGAGCTGTTTTTT
CDR3: CASSGRQGMVRTGELFF

J: TRBJ2-1
size: -
D: -
V: TRBV29-1
DNA: TGCAGCGTTTCCCTCGCCTACAATGAGCAGTTCTTC
CDR3: CSVSLAYNEQFF

J: TRBJ2-6
size: -
D: TRBD1
V: TRBV15
DNA: TGTGCCACCATGGGTTCAGGGGGCTCAGGGGCCAACGTCCTGACTTTC
CDR3: CATMGSGGSGANVLTF

J: TRBJ2-3
size: few
D: -
V: TRBV2
DNA: TGTGCCAGCAGTGACAGGGATAACACAGATACGCAGTATTTT
CDR3: CASSDRDNTDTQYF

J: TRBJ2-1
size: -
D: -
V: TRBV6-4
DNA: TGTGCCAGCAGTGACTCCCCAGGTTTCAATGAGCAGTTCTTC
CDR3: CASSDSPGFNEQFF

J: TRBJ2-2
size: many
D: -
V: TRBV15
DNA: TGTGCCACCAGCACAGGGGCCCCCGCGAACACCGGGGAGCTGTTTTTT
CDR3: CATSTGAPANTGELFF

J: TRBJ1-2
size: many
D: -
V: TRBV27
DNA: TGTGCCAGCAGTGCGGGCCCTTATGGCTACACCTTC
CDR3: CASSAGPYGYTF

J: TRBJ2-7
size: many
D: TRBD1
V: TRBV28
DNA: TGTGCCAGCAGTGGACAGGGTCCCTACGAGCAGTACTTC
CDR3: CASSGQGPYEQYF

J: TRBJ2-7
size: -
D: TRBD1
V: TRBV12-3/TRBV12-4
DNA: TGTGCCAGCAGTTTGATTACAGGGGGAACCTACGAGCAGTACTTC
CDR3: CASSLITGGTYEQYF

J: TRBJ2-7
size: -
D: -
V: TRBV7-9
DNA: TGTGCCAGCAGCCGGGACGAGCTAGAGCAGTACTTC
CDR3: CASSRDELEQYF

J: TRBJ2-1
size: many
D: TRBD2
V: TRBV12-3/TRBV12-4
DNA: TGTGCCAGCAGTTTAACCAGACTAGCGGGAGGGCCGAACGATGAGCAGTTCTTC
CDR3: CASSLTRLAGGPNDEQFF

J: TRBJ2-7
size: -
D: TRBD1
V: TRBV9
DNA: TGTGCCAGCAGCTCCACCGGGACAGGGGCCTACGAGCAGTACTTC
CDR3: CASSSTGTGAYEQYF

J: TRBJ2-6
size: few
D: TRBD1
V: TRBV24-1
DNA: TGTGCCACAGGGAGGGGACAGGGGCTCTCTGGGGCCAACGTCCTGACTTTC
CDR3: CATGRGQGLSGANVLTF

J: TRBJ2-3
size: -
D: -
V: TRBV9
DNA: TGTGCCAGCGAAGGGATAGTCACAGATACGCAGTATTTT
CDR3: CASEGIVTDTQYF

J: TRBJ2-1
size: many
D: TRBD1
V: TRBV5-1
DNA: TGCGCCAGCAGGTCCGGGACAGCAGCTAACAATGAGCAGTTCTTC
CDR3: CASRSGTAANNEQFF

J: TRBJ2-5
size: many
D: -
V: TRBV20-1
DNA: TGCAGTGCGTCTCGGGACGGGAAACAAGAGACCCAGTACTTC
CDR3: CSASRDGKQETQYF

J: TRBJ2-7
size: -
D: -
V: TRBV27
DNA: TGTGCCAGCAGAAACAGAACCTACGAGCAGTACTTC
CDR3: CASRNRTYEQYF

J: TRBJ2-3
size: many
D: TRBD1
V: TRBV12-3/TRBV12-4
DNA: TGTGCCAGCAGTTTACGTGGGACAGGGGGTGATACGCAGTATTTT
CDR3: CASSLRGTGGDTQYF

J: TRBJ1-2
size: many
D: TRBD1
V: TRBV9
DNA: TGTGCCAGCAGCATATCCCCCGGGACAGGGGAGCGTGGCTACACCTTC
CDR3: CASSISPGTGERGYTF

J: TRBJ2-5
size: many
D: TRBD1
V: TRBV3-1
DNA: TGTGCCAGCAGCCCCGGGACAGGGGGCGTAGAGACCCAGTACTTC
CDR3: CASSPGTGGVETQYF

J: TRBJ2-1
size: many
D: TRBD2
V: TRBV7-8
DNA: TGTGCCAGCAGTTCTCGCGGGAGGGAAAGCTCCTACAATGAGCAGTTCTTC
CDR3: CASSSRGRESSYNEQFF

J: TRBJ2-7
size: many
D: -
V: TRBV5-8
DNA: TGTGCCAGCAGTCTGGGACGGCTCTACGAGCAGTACTTC
CDR3: CASSLGRLYEQYF

J: TRBJ2-1
size: many
D: TRBD2
V: TRBV24-1
DNA: TGTGCCACCAGTGAGAGCGGGAGAAGGAATGAGCAGTTCTTC
CDR3: CATSESGRRNEQFF

J: TRBJ2-7
size: few
D: TRBD2
V: TRBV10-3
DNA: TGTGCCATCAGCCCCGGGACTAGCGGAGGCGAGCAGTACTTC
CDR3: CAISPGTSGGEQYF

J: TRBJ2-2
size: many
D: -
V: TRBV3-1
DNA: TGTGCCAGCAGCCAAGTGGCACCGAGGAACACCGGGGAGCTGTTTTTT
CDR3: CASSQVAPRNTGELFF

J: TRBJ2-1
size: few
D: -
V: TRBV2
DNA: TGTGCCAGCAGTAGTGGACTGACAACTTACAATGAGCAGTTCTTC
CDR3: CASSSGLTTYNEQFF